These T cell receptor beta chains were read from a single sample in a study of long-term antiretroviral therapy in people with HIV. Profiling relied on immunoSEQ multiplex PCR, and the TCRdb table lists in-frame clones only, not all of them. The table includes some 35,000 clones, 94% detected once. The starting material was unsorted PBMCs, obtained 4.1 years after starting antiretroviral therapy. These receptors were taken from a woman aged 50 to 60 with HIV. Each CDR3 is given with its conserved first and last residue. A D gene is named only where the DNA matches it firmly.

v_call	d_call	j_call	cdr3_aa
TRBV6-6	NA	TRBJ2-5	CASPKFDSPQETQYF
TRBV7-9	NA	TRBJ1-6	CASSRRGDTYNSPLHF
TRBV27	NA	TRBJ1-6	CASSTPGPGYDSPLHF
TRBV2	NA	TRBJ2-7	CASSRDNIYEQYF
TRBV2	NA	TRBJ1-2	CASSGDRGAYGYTF
TRBV2	TRBD2	TRBJ2-3	CASSVRLAVGLGTQYF
TRBV7-2	NA	TRBJ1-5	CASSLEGAVFAQPQHF
TRBV6-1	NA	TRBJ1-1	CASSLRDFMNTEAFF
TRBV5-8	TRBD2	TRBJ2-4	CASSLDTSGGNIQYF
TRBV12-5	NA	TRBJ1-6	CASGYGARALHF
TRBV11-2	TRBD1	TRBJ1-1	CASSWTGGTEAFF
TRBV5-1	NA	TRBJ1-2	CASRQALAGDGYTF
TRBV7-8	NA	TRBJ2-3	CASRDRGPSTDTQYF
TRBV29-1	NA	TRBJ2-7	CSVLQGPSYEQYF
TRBV2	TRBD2	TRBJ2-1	CASSRSAGGRGEQFF
TRBV2	NA	TRBJ2-5	CASSEQLAGTGETQYF
TRBV2	TRBD1	TRBJ2-3	CASSEAQGGRGRDTQYF
TRBV30	NA	TRBJ1-6	CAWTLKTGISPLHF
TRBV9	NA	TRBJ2-6	CASSDGASGANVLTF
TRBV9	NA	TRBJ1-3	CASSVENTIYF
TRBV7-2	NA	TRBJ1-1	CASSLVPGTEAFF
TRBV11-2	TRBD1	TRBJ1-4	CASSLRGQGMEKLFF
TRBV29-1	NA	TRBJ1-6	CSVLTGPNSPLHF
TRBV5-1	NA	TRBJ1-4	CASTNPGGANEKLFF
TRBV18	TRBD1	TRBJ2-6	CASSPDRVPYGGANVLTF
TRBV19	NA	TRBJ1-1	CASSASLNTEAFF
TRBV7-8	NA	TRBJ1-2	CASSLGSGNYGYTF
TRBV6-5	TRBD1	TRBJ1-6	CASQGVWNSPLHF
TRBV19	NA	TRBJ1-6	CASSTQGENSPLHF
TRBV10-3	TRBD1	TRBJ1-5	CAISEGGQGRLQPQHF
TRBV1	NA	TRBJ1-1	CTSSPEGENTEAFF
TRBV6-1	NA	TRBJ1-6	CASSGGGATYNSPLHF
TRBV6-6	TRBD2	TRBJ2-1	CASSLAGGPHEQFF
TRBV29-1	TRBD2	TRBJ2-7	CSVEGGTSGHEQYF
TRBV11-2	TRBD1	TRBJ2-2	CASSPRQGGTGELFF
TRBV6-5	TRBD1	TRBJ2-7	CASSPRDREIYEQYF
TRBV2	NA	TRBJ1-4	CASSEGGAPEKLFF
TRBV19	TRBD1	TRBJ1-5	CASKSQQGASQPQHF
TRBV5-1	NA	TRBJ1-2	CASSLPGGADYGYTF
TRBV7-3	NA	TRBJ1-1	CASSLTPNTEAFF
TRBV30	NA	TRBJ1-4	CAWSRGGDNEKLFF